The text below deals with one T cell receptor (beta chain). This sample is drawn from a study of blood T cell repertoires in COVID-19. Original processing notes: Reference gene primer amplification gave estimated nucleated cell counts. Assay: immunoSEQ multiplex PCR; the TCRdb copy retains only in-frame clones and omits some. The V and J calls and clone size were taken over from that table, and D and trimming were inferred from the DNA. This table holds about 24,000 clones, about 76% found once. This sequence originates from a man aged 70 or older with acute or convalescent COVID-19. Sequenced sample: peripheral blood.

CDR3 DNA: TGTGCCAGCAGCTTAAAGCGGGGGGGCATTAATGAGCAGTTCTTC. Residues: CASSLKRGGINEQFF. This chain links TRBV5-4 with TRBJ2-1, with 10 nucleotides matching TRBD2. Trimming cost V 2 bases and J 7 bases; bases outside gene matches: 6. The CDR3 runs to 15 residues. The germline gives CDR1 SGHNT, CDR2 YYREEE (reference sequence).